What follows describes a single TCR beta chain. Its antigen is unknown. Germline V gene sequence: CDR1 SGHTA, CDR2 FQGNSA. V was cut by 10 bases and J by 7 bases, with 16 bases left in between. CDR3 length: 12 amino acids. The sample is drawn from a study of T cell responses to AZD1222 COVID-19 vaccine. Study results and caveats: Spike-spanning, vaccine-associated CD4 TCRs were dominant at 160-218 and 743-854. The study identified only six AZD1222 recipients as seropositive at baseline.

Sequencing used immunoSEQ multiplex PCR; TCRdb keeps in-frame clones, though not all of them. This table has 140,000 to 150,000 clones, around 89% appearing once. V gene TRBV7-2 combines with J gene TRBJ2-5; no reliable D call. The sample here was peripheral blood, taken on day 0 of AZD1222 vaccination. The clonotype comes from an adult in good health. DNA of the CDR3: TGTGCCACAGCTAAGGGCCTGGGGACCCAGTACTTC. Its protein product is CATAKGLGTQYF. Using reference TRBV7-2 and TRBJ2-5 for the parts outside the CDR3, the full variable domain is GAGVSQSPSNKVTEKGKDVELRCDPISGHTALYWYRQSLGQGLEFLIYFQGNSAPDKSGLPSDRFSAERTGGSVSTLTIQRTQQEDSAVYLCATAKGLGTQYFGPGTRLLVL.